This section outlines one T cell receptor beta chain sequence together with its context. This record belongs to a study of blood T cell repertoires in COVID-19. Turning to the study itself: COVID-19 samples, acute and convalescent, were from the United States, Italy and Spain. T cells, B-cell-depleted T cells, or PBMCs supplied cDNA or gDNA.

The V gene lost 6 bases and the J gene lost 5 bases, with 16 bases spanning the gap. The CDR3 is made up of 15 amino acids. CDR1 and CDR2 (germline): MNHEY, SVGAGI. As processed by the authors: Amplification from reference gene primers served as the basis for estimated nucleated cell counts. Assay used: immunoSEQ multiplex PCR; TCRdb lists only in-frame clones, some missing. V and J calls and clone size come straight from that table; D and trimming were deduced from the DNA. The sample includes under 95,000 clones, 87% of them seen just once. The rearrangement uses TRBV6-5 and TRBJ1-4, with a tentative D call TRBD1 (5 bases). The sequence came from a man between 60 and 75 years old with acute or convalescent COVID-19. Sequences were obtained from peripheral blood. The CDR3 nucleotides read TGTGCCAGCAGAGCTAACAGGTTTAGCAATGAAAAACTGTTTTTT. Translation gives CASRANRFSNEKLFF.